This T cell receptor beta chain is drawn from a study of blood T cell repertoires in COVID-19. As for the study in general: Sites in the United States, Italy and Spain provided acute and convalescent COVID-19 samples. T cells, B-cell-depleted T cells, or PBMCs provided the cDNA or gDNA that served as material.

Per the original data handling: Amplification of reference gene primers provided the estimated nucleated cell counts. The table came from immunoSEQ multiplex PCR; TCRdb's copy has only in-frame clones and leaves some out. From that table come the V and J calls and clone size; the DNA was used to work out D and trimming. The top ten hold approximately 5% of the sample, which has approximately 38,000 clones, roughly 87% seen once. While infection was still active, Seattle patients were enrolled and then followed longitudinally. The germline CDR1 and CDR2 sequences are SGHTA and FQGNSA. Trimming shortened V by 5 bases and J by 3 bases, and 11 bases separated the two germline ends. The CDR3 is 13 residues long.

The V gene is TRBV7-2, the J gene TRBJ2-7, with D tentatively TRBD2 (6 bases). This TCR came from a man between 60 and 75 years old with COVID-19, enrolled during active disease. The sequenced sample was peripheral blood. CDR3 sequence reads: CASSPAGFYEQYF. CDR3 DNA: TGTGCCAGCAGCCCTGCGGGATTCTACGAGCAGTACTTC.